The text below deals with one TCR beta chain. The data belong to a study of OX40 agonist ivuxolimab in advanced cancers. In the study overall: Every 2 weeks, patients received ivuxolimab intravenously, dosed at 0.01 to 10 mg/kg.

CDR1 and CDR2 from the germline V gene are MNHNY and SVGAGI (reference sequence). CDR3 size: 16 residues. V lost 6 bases to trimming and J lost 1 base, with 18 bases between them. Sequenced by immunoSEQ multiplex PCR; TCRdb stores in-frame clones only, minus some. The table has approximately 76,000 clones, 86% seen once; the top ten hold around 0.7%. Sequences were derived from CD4+ or CD8+ T cells sorted from blood, sampled in a trial of the OX40 agonist ivuxolimab. The source of this sequence is an adult with an advanced solid tumor such as melanoma, head and neck, liver or kidney cancer. This chain joins TRBV6-6 and TRBJ1-1; the D is unclear. CDR3 sequence reads: CASRPQTQGPNTEAFF. CDR3 sequence (DNA): TGTGCCAGCAGACCCCAAACCCAAGGACCGAACACTGAAGCTTTCTTT.